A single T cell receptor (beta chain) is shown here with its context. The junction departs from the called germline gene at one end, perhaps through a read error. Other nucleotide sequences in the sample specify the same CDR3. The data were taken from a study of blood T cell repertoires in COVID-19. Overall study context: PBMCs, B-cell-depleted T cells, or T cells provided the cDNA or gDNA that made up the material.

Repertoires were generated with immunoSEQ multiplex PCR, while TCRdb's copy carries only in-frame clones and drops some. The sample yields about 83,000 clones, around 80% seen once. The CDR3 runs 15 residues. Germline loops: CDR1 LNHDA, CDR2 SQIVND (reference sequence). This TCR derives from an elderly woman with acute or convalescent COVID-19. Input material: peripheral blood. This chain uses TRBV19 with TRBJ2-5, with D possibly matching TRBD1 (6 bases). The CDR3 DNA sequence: TGCGCCAGTAAAGCTCAGGGGTCCCCCCAAGAGACCCAGTACTTC. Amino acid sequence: CASKAQGSPQETQYF.